These 4 T cell receptor beta chains came from one sample sequenced in a study of human T cells and chemical hapten exposure. Regarding time point: pre-sensitization, week 0. Treatment indicated: therapeutic diphenylcyclopropenone sensitization with weekly scalp DPC. TCRdb processed the RACE reads anew with MiXCR; each CDR3 protein has one entry. The data show about 51,000 distinct CDR3 sequences, 8.5% to 10% seen once. Specimen: whole blood, collected in connection with sensitization to the hapten diphenylcyclopropenone (DPC). The origin of the receptors is a woman aged 40 to 49 with alopecia areata. Some clones in this sample may be carry-over from other donors' samples.

The chain joins TRBV30 to TRBJ2-1; perhaps TRBD2 as D (5 bases). The ends were cut back, 5 bases at V and 8 bases at J, with 16 bases in the middle. In germline, CDR1 is GTSNPN, CDR2 SVGIG (reference sequence). The CDR3 extends over 13 amino acids. The CDR3 loop reads CAWSMLASDEQFF. CDR3 coding DNA: TGTGCCTGGTCTATGTTAGCGTCGGATGAGCAGTTCTTC.

This clonotype was detected ten times or more. The chain combines TRBV12-3 or TRBV12-4 with TRBJ2-1; no clear D gene. V was cut by 7 bases and J by 5 bases, with 12 bases left in between. The CDR3 has 13 residues. The CDR3 sequence: CASTPLVDNEQFF. The CDR3 DNA sequence: TGTGCCAGCACTCCCCTGGTGGACAATGAGCAGTTCTTC.

This clonotype has a count of ten or more. The chain recombines TRBV20-1 with TRBJ2-7; 9 bases fit TRBD1. The CDR3 consists of 15 residues. Losses at the gene ends were 7 bases for V and 1 base for J; bases not matched to a gene: 11. Germline-derived CDR1 and CDR2 are DFQATT and SNEGSKA (reference sequence). The CDR3 sequence is CSGVGQGKISYEQYF. The DNA for the CDR3 is TGCAGTGGGGTGGGACAGGGTAAAATTTCCTACGAGCAGTACTTC.

The J gene is TRBJ2-5, the V gene TRBV29-1; the D gene is possibly TRBD2 (6 bases). This CDR3 has 12 amino acids. Per the germline V gene, CDR1 is SQVTM and CDR2 is ANQGSEA. V lost 8 bases and J 1 base, leaving 11 bases between the germline ends. The CDR3: CSHGGSQETQYF. DNA of the CDR3: TGCAGCCATGGGGGGAGCCAAGAGACCCAGTACTTC.